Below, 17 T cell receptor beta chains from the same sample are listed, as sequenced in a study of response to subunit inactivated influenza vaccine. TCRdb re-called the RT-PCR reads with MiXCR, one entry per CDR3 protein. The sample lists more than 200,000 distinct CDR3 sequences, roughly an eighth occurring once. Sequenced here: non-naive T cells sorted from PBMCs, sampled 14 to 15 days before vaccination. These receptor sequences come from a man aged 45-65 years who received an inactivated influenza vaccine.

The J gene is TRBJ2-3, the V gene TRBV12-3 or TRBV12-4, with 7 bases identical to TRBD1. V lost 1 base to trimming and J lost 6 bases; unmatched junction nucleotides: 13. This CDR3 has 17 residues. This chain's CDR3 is CASSLGQGTVGRDTQYF. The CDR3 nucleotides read TGTGCCAGCAGTTTAGGCCAAGGGACAGTGGGCCGCGATACGCAGTATTTT.

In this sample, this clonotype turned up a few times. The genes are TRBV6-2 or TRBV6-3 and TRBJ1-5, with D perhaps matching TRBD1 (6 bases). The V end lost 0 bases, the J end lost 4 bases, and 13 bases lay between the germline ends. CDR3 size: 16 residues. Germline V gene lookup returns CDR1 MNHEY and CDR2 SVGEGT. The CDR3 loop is CASSYSSRGRNQPQHF. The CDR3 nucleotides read TGTGCCAGCAGTTACTCGTCCAGGGGCCGAAATCAGCCCCAGCATTTT.

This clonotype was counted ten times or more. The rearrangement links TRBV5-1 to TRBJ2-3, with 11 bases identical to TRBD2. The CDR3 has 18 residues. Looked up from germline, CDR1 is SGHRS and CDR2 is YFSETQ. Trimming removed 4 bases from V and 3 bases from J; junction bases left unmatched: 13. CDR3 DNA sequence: TGCGCCAGCAGCGCGGACTCCGGGGCTAGCGGGGGGACAGATACGCAGTATTTT. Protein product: CASSADSGASGGTDTQYF. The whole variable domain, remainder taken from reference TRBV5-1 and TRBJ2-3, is KAGVTQTPRYLIKTRGQQVTLSCSPISGHRSVSWYQQTPGQGLQFLFEYFSETQRNKGNFPGRFSGRQFSNSRSEMNVSTLELGDSALYLCASSADSGASGGTDTQYFGPGTRLTVL.

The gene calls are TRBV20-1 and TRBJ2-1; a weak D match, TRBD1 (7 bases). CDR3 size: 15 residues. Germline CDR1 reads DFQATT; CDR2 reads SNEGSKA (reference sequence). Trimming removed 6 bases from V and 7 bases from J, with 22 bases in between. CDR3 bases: TGCAGTGCGAGATGGACAGGTACGGGGAGGAATGAGCAGTTCTTC. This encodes CSARWTGTGRNEQFF.

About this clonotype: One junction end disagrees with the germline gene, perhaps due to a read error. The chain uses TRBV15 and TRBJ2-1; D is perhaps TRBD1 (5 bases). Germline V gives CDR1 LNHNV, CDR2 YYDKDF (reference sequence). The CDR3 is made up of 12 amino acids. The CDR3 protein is CATSRDGRVEIF. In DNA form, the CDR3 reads TGTGCCACCAGCAGAGATGGCAGGGTGGAGATCTTC.

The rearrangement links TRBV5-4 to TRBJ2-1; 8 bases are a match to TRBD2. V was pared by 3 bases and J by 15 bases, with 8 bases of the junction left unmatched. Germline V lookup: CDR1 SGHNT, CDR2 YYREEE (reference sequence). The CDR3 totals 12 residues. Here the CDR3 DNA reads TGTGCCAGCAGCTCCATAGCGGGGTTATGGTTCTTC. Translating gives CASSSIAGLWFF.

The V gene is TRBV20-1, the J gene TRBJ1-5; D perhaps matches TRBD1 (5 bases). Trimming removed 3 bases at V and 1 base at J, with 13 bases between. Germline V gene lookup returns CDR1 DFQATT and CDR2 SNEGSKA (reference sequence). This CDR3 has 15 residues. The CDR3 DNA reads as TGCAGTGCTAGTCCCGGGGCAAGAAGCAATCAGCCCCAGCATTTT. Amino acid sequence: CSASPGARSNQPQHF.

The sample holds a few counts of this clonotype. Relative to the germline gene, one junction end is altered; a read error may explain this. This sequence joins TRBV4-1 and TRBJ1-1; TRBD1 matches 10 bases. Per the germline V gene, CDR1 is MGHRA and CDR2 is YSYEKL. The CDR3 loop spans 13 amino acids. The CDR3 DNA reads TGCGCCAGCAGCCAAAACGTAGACAGGGGGCATGTCTTT. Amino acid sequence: CASSQNVDRGHVF.

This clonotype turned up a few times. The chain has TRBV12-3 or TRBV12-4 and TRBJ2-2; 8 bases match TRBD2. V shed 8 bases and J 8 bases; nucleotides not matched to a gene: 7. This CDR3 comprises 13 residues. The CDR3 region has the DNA TGTGCCAGCCAACCCGGGACTAGGGGGGAGCTGTTTTTT. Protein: CASQPGTRGELFF.

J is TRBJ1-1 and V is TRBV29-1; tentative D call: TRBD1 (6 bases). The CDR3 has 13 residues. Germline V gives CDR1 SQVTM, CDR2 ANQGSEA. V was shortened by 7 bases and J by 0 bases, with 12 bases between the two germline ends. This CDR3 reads CSASQGMNTEAFF. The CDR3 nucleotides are TGCAGCGCTTCACAGGGCATGAACACTGAAGCTTTCTTT.

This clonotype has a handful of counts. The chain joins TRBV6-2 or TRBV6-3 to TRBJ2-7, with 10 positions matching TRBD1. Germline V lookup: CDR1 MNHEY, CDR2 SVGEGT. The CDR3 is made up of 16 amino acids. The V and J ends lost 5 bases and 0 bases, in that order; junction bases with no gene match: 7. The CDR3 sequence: CASSIPGTGVSYEQYF. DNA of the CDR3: TGTGCCAGCAGTATCCCCGGGACAGGGGTCTCCTACGAGCAGTACTTC.

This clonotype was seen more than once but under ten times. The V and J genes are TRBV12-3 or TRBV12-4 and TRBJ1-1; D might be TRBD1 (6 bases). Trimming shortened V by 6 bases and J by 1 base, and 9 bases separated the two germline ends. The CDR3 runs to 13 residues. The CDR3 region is CASRDSPNTEAFF. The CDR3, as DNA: TGTGCCAGCAGGGACAGCCCGAACACTGAAGCTTTCTTT.

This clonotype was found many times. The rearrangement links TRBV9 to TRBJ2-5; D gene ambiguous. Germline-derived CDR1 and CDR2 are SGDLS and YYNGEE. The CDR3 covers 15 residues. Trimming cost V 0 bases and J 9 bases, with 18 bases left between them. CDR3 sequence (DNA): TGTGCCAGCAGCGTAGCGACTGACCCCAATGCGGCCCAGTACTTC. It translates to CASSVATDPNAAQYF.

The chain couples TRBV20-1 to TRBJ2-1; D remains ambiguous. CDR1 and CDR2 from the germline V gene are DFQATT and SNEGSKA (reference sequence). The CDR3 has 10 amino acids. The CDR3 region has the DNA TGCAGCGCTGATTACAATGAGCAGTTCTTC. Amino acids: CSADYNEQFF.

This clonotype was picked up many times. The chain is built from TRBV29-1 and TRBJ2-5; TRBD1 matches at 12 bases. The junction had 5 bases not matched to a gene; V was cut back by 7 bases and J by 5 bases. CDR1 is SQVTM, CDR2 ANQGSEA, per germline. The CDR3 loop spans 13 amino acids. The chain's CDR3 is CSAVGQGAETQYF. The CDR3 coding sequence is TGCAGCGCGGTGGGACAGGGGGCCGAGACCCAGTACTTC. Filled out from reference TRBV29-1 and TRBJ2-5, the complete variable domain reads SAVISQKPSRDICQRGTSLTIQCQVDSQVTMMFWYRQQPGQSLTLIATANQGSEATYESGFVIDKFPISRPNLTFSTLTVSNMSPEDSSIYLCSAVGQGAETQYFGPGTRLLVL.

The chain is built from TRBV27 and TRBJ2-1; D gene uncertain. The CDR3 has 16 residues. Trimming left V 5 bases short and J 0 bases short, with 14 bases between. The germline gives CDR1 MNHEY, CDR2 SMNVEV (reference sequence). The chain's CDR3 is CASSTRPISSYNEQFF. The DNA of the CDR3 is TGTGCCAGCAGTACCCGACCCATAAGCTCCTACAATGAGCAGTTCTTC.

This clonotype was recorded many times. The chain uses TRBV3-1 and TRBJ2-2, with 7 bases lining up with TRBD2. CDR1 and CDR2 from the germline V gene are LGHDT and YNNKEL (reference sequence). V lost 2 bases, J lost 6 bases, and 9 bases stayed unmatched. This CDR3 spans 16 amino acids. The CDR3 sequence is CASSQSGGGPAGELFF. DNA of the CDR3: TGTGCCAGCAGCCAATCGGGAGGCGGGCCCGCCGGGGAGCTGTTTTTT.